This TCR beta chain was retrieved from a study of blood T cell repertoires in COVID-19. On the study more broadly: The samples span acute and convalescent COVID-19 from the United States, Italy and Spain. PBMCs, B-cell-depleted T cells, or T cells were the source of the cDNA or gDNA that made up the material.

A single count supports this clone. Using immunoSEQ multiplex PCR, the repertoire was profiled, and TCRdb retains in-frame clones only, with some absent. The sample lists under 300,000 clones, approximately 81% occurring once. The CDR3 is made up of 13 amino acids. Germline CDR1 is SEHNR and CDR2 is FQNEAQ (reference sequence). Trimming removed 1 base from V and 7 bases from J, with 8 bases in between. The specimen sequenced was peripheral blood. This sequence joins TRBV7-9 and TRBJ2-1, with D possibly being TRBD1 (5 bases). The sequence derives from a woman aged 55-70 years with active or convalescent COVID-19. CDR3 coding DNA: TGTGCCAGCAGCTTAGAGGGGCCTAATGAGCAGTTCTTC. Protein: CASSLEGPNEQFF. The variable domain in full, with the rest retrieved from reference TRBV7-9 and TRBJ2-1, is DTGVSQNPRHKITKRGQNVTFRCDPISEHNRLYWYRQTLGQGPEFLTYFQNEAQLEKSRLLSDRFSAERPKGSFSTLEIQRTEQGDSAMYLCASSLEGPNEQFFGPGTRLTVL.